Listed here is a single T cell receptor beta chain. The target antigen is unknown. The sample is drawn from a study of cytotoxic CD8 clonotypes in ibrutinib-treated CLL. Study-wide findings and caveats: Clonality was higher at ibrutinib response and returned toward baseline at progression. Shared public clonotypes were rare, and on treatment they either got smaller or stayed the same.

Trimming pared 7 bases from V and 0 bases from J, leaving 13 bases between. Germline CDR1 MNHNS, CDR2 SASEGT. CDR3 length: 15 residues. Profiling relied on immunoSEQ multiplex PCR, and the TCRdb table lists in-frame clones only, not all of them. The repertoire holds about 130,000 clones, roughly 83% seen once, with 10% to 15% in the top ten. Source: PBMCs, taken after 12 months of ibrutinib treatment. This chain uses TRBV6-1 with TRBJ1-3; the D gene is possibly TRBD1 (6 bases). The receptor was isolated from a human donor with chronic lymphocytic leukemia. The CDR3 region has the DNA TGTGCCAGCATGGGGGGACACAACTCTGGAAACACCATATATTTT. Translated: CASMGGHNSGNTIYF.